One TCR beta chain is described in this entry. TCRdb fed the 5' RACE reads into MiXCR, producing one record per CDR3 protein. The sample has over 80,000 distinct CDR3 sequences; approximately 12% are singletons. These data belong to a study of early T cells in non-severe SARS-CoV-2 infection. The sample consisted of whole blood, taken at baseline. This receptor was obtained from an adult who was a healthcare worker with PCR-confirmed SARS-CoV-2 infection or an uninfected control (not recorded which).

The CDR3 DNA is TGTGCCAGCAGTATAACTAGCGGGAGACGGAACATTCAGTACTTC. Translated: CASSITSGRRNIQYF. The chain carries TRBV6-1 and TRBJ2-4, with 11 bases lining up with TRBD2. This CDR3 contains 15 residues. J gave up 7 bases and V 5 bases, and 7 bases lay outside the gene matches. CDR1 MNHNS and CDR2 SASEGT come from the germline V gene.